The sequence of this T cell receptor beta chain was determined in a study of control samples from healthy donors and cancer patients. Measured with immunoSEQ multiplex PCR; TCRdb has only the in-frame clones, and not every one. The sample comprises approximately 82,000 clones, roughly 93% of which are singletons, and 1.3% rests with the top ten. The germline V and J ends were trimmed by 3 bases and 3 bases, with 15 bases remaining between them. Looked up from germline, CDR1 is SGDLS and CDR2 is YYNGEE. The CDR3 has 15 amino acids. The source material was PBMCs. V usage is TRBV9 and J usage is TRBJ1-2, with a possible D match to TRBD1 (5 bases). The source of this sequence is a woman in her thirties or forties with lung cancer. The CDR3 region is CASSGFREADYGYTF. The CDR3 nucleotides are TGTGCCAGCAGCGGATTCAGGGAAGCGGACTATGGCTACACCTTC.